This T cell receptor (beta chain) was documented in a study of T cells in Graves' hyperthyroidism and ophthalmopathy. The V and J ends lost 5 bases and 5 bases respectively, with 4 bases between them. Germline CDR1 is MDHEN and CDR2 is SYDVKM. This CDR3 is 10 amino acids long. Whole-study results and caveats: Blood also showed most of the thyroid clonotypes that were expanded above 0.001.

On this clonotype: Its antigen is unknown.

TCR beta CDR3 regions were amplified from RNA. RT-PCR in the first round (using the HTBI primer set) targeted the TCR CDR3. TCRdb used MiXCR to reprocess the multiplex PCR reads, holding one entry per CDR3 protein. The table shows around 250,000 distinct CDR3 sequences, with roughly 17% occurring only once. Reasons for excluding patients were uncontrolled infection, other autoimmune disease, pregnancy or lactation. Diagnosis rested on symptoms, serum thyroxine and TRAb, thyroid ultrasound, and orbital computed tomography. Fresh 10 ml peripheral blood yielded PBMCs. This chain uses TRBV28 with TRBJ2-7; D gene uncertain. The receptor comes from a young woman with Graves' ophthalmopathy. The specimen was blood. CDR3 region: CASSGNEQYF. The CDR3 DNA sequence: TGTGCCAGCAGTGGCAACGAGCAGTACTTC.